The 24 T cell receptor beta chains below were found in one sample sequenced in a study of cytomegalovirus exposure and HLA in healthy donors. PCR employed 60 Vbeta and 13 Jbeta primers. Using immunoSEQ multiplex PCR, the repertoire was profiled, and TCRdb retains in-frame clones only, with some absent. Recorded for this sample: 65,000 to 95,000 clones. Sequences were obtained from PBMCs. The receptors derive from a female donor in good health and CMV-seropositive.

The rearrangement uses TRBV7-2 and TRBJ2-1; 7 bases align to TRBD2. The junction had 5 bases not matched to a gene; V was cut back by 2 bases and J by 4 bases. This CDR3 has 15 amino acids. The germline gives CDR1 SGHTA, CDR2 FQGNSA. Here the CDR3 DNA reads TGTGCCAGCAGCTTAAATGGGCGGGAGTACAATGAGCAGTTCTTC. Protein sequence: CASSLNGREYNEQFF.

The J gene is TRBJ2-7, the V gene TRBV29-1; weak D call: TRBD2 (6 bases). Per the germline V gene, CDR1 is SQVTM and CDR2 is ANQGSEA. V lost 7 bases, J lost 7 bases, and 17 bases lay in between. CDR3 length: 12 residues. Here the CDR3 reads CSGEDRLGEQYF. In DNA, the CDR3 is TGCAGCGGGGAGGACCGCCTCGGGGAGCAGTACTTC.

The genes are TRBV27 and TRBJ2-1; 9 nucleotides line up with TRBD1. V was pared by 2 bases and J by 4 bases, with 6 bases of the junction left unmatched. Germline CDR1 is MNHEY and CDR2 is SMNVEV (reference sequence). The CDR3 is 16 amino acids. This chain's CDR3 is CASSLTGTGLYNEQFF. The CDR3 region has the DNA TGTGCCAGCAGTTTAACAGGGACAGGGTTATACAATGAGCAGTTCTTC.

This chain links TRBV19 with TRBJ1-1; the D gene is possibly TRBD1 (6 bases). Germline lookup yields CDR1 LNHDA and CDR2 SQIVND (reference sequence). V was pared by 8 bases and J by 4 bases, with 14 bases between. This CDR3 has 13 residues. The CDR3 DNA reads TGTGCCAGTTCAAGGGGGACTAGCACTGAAGCTTTCTTT. Translation gives CASSRGTSTEAFF.

The rearrangement joins TRBV30 to TRBJ1-1; 7 bases match TRBD1. J gave up 1 base and V 7 bases, and 6 bases lay outside the gene matches. Germline CDR1 GTSNPN, CDR2 SVGIG (reference sequence). The CDR3 spans 13 residues. The CDR3 loop is CASGGQPNTEAFF. The CDR3 nucleotides read TGTGCCTCAGGGGGACAGCCGAACACTGAAGCTTTCTTT.

The chain carries TRBV12-5 and TRBJ2-7; D not resolved. In germline, CDR1 is LGHNT, CDR2 FRNRAP. CDR3 length equals 14 residues. Trimming took 2 bases from V and 1 from J, leaving 9 bases between them. CDR3 DNA sequence: TGTGCTAGTGGTTTGAGGCAGGAATCCTACGAGCAGTACTTC. It specifies CASGLRQESYEQYF. The variable domain in full, completed from reference TRBV12-5 and TRBJ2-7, reads DARVTQTPRHKVTEMGQEVTMRCQPILGHNTVFWYRQTMMQGLELLAYFRNRAPLDDSGMPKDRFSAEMPDATLATLKIQPSEPRDSAVYFCASGLRQESYEQYFGPGTRLTVT.

The chain joins TRBV19 to TRBJ2-2; D not certain. Trimming shortened V by 6 bases and J by 1 base, and 6 bases separated the two germline ends. This CDR3 region has 13 residues. Germline CDR1 LNHDA, CDR2 SQIVND (reference sequence). The CDR3 region has the DNA TGTGCCAGTAGACGGTTGAACACCGGGGAGCTGTTTTTT. It is translated as CASRRLNTGELFF.

This sequence joins TRBV9 and TRBJ2-1; 9 nucleotides agree with TRBD2. The CDR3 has 16 residues. Losses at the gene ends were 0 bases for V and 6 bases for J; bases not matched to a gene: 7. Per germline, CDR1 SGDLS and CDR2 YYNGEE. The CDR3 reads CASSVGSSGIRNEQFF. CDR3 sequence (DNA): TGTGCCAGCAGCGTAGGATCTAGCGGGATACGCAATGAGCAGTTCTTC.

This chain joins TRBV4-1 and TRBJ2-1; 10 bases map to TRBD1. CDR3 length: 16 amino acids. The V gene's germline CDR1 is MGHRA and CDR2 YSYEKL. J gave up 3 bases and V 5 bases, and 7 bases lay outside the gene matches. Here the CDR3 reads CASSVGRTGGYNEQFF. CDR3 nucleotide sequence: TGCGCCAGCAGCGTGGGGAGGACAGGGGGCTACAATGAGCAGTTCTTC.

The chain recombines TRBV28 with TRBJ1-2; D remains unclear. The CDR3 spans 15 residues. The V end was cut by 0 bases, the J end by 2 bases, with 10 bases between. Germline V gene lookup returns CDR1 MDHEN and CDR2 SYDVKM. In nucleotides, the CDR3 is TGTGCCAGCAGTTTATGGTCAGGTGCGAACTATGGCTACACCTTC. Translated: CASSLWSGANYGYTF.

The chain employs TRBV30 and TRBJ1-1; no clear D. The V end was cut by 2 bases, the J end by 0 bases, with 7 bases between. Germline loops: CDR1 GTSNPN, CDR2 SVGIG (reference sequence). The CDR3 is 13 residues long. The CDR3 coding sequence is TGTGCCTGGAGTTTCAGGATGAACACTGAAGCTTTCTTT. Protein sequence: CAWSFRMNTEAFF.

The chain uses TRBV4-3 and TRBJ1-3; the D is unclear. The V end was cut by 4 bases, the J end by 8 bases, with 27 bases between. This CDR3 is built from 18 residues. CDR1 is LGHNA, CDR2 YSLEER, per germline. CDR3 sequence: CASSLEKDPGRSHDTIYF. The CDR3 coding sequence is TGCGCCAGCAGCCTCGAAAAAGATCCCGGCAGGTCTCATGACACCATATATTTT.

The chain combines TRBV27 with TRBJ1-2, with D perhaps TRBD1 (6 bases). V lost 2 bases to trimming and J lost 8 bases, with 18 bases between them. CDR3 length: 15 residues. The germline V gene encodes CDR1 MNHEY and CDR2 SMNVEV (reference sequence). CDR3 residues: CASSLRGIPTRGYTF. CDR3 bases: TGTGCCAGCAGTTTAAGGGGGATCCCTACTCGGGGCTACACCTTC.

The chain joins TRBV13 to TRBJ2-1; D is possibly TRBD1 (6 bases). Per the germline V gene, CDR1 is PRHDT and CDR2 is FYEKMQ (reference sequence). CDR3 length equals 14 residues. V lost 6 bases and J 6 bases, leaving 15 bases between the germline ends. As DNA, the CDR3 is TGTGCCAGCAGTCCCAACAGGGTTAGCAATGAGCAGTTCTTC. Translated, it gives CASSPNRVSNEQFF.

The rearrangement uses TRBV5-1 and TRBJ2-7; a weak D match, TRBD1 (7 bases). There are 14 residues in the CDR3. V was shortened by 4 bases and J by 6 bases, with 17 bases between the two germline ends. Germline CDR1 is SGHRS and CDR2 is YFSETQ. As DNA, the CDR3 is TGCGCCAGCAGCCCTTCCGGGACAGCGGGCGAGCAGTACTTC. Its translation is CASSPSGTAGEQYF.

The chain has TRBV4-1 and TRBJ2-4; weak D call: TRBD2 (6 bases). Germline loops: CDR1 MGHRA, CDR2 YSYEKL. The V end lost 0 bases, the J end lost 8 bases, and 11 bases lay between the germline ends. The CDR3 extends over 14 amino acids. In nucleotides, the CDR3 is TGCGCCAGCAGCCAAGATCCCGGGGAGGACATTCAGTACTTC. Residues: CASSQDPGEDIQYF.

This sequence joins TRBV7-2 and TRBJ1-1; 12 bases line up with TRBD1. This CDR3 comprises 15 residues. J lost 7 bases, V lost 1 base, and 4 bases had no gene match. Germline-derived CDR1 and CDR2 are SGHTA and FQGNSA. This CDR3 reads CASSLGGTGGIEAFF. CDR3 bases: TGTGCCAGCAGCTTAGGTGGGACAGGGGGCATTGAAGCTTTCTTT.

The chain is built from TRBV19 and TRBJ2-1; TRBD1 matches 7 bases. The CDR3 spans 17 residues. With V trimmed by 3 bases and J by 2 bases, 10 bases remained unmatched. Per the germline V gene, CDR1 is LNHDA and CDR2 is SQIVND (reference sequence). As DNA, the CDR3 is TGTGCCAGTAGTATGGGCATAGGGACAGAGACCTACAATGAGCAGTTCTTC. Translating gives CASSMGIGTETYNEQFF.

The rearrangement uses TRBV5-4 and TRBJ2-7; possibly TRBD1 for D (6 bases). V dropped 0 bases and J dropped 6 bases, with 13 bases sitting between them. This CDR3 contains 14 residues. The germline V gene encodes CDR1 SGHNT and CDR2 YYREEE (reference sequence). The CDR3 region is CASSLGPRGSEQYF. The CDR3 coding sequence is TGTGCCAGCAGCTTGGGTCCCAGGGGAAGCGAGCAGTACTTC.

V is TRBV9 and J is TRBJ1-1, with a possible D match to TRBD1 (5 bases). The CDR3 spans 16 residues. The V end was cut by 1 base, the J end by 4 bases, with 17 bases between. The V gene's germline CDR1 is SGDLS and CDR2 YYNGEE. CDR3 protein: CASSVRGDARGTEAFF. The CDR3 nucleotides are TGTGCCAGCAGCGTAAGGGGCGATGCAAGGGGCACTGAAGCTTTCTTT.

The chain joins TRBV19 to TRBJ2-7; 8 bases fit TRBD2. The CDR3 is made up of 17 amino acids. Germline CDR1 reads LNHDA; CDR2 reads SQIVND (reference sequence). The V segment lost 1 base and the J segment 2 bases; nucleotides outside the gene matches: 10. The CDR3 region is CASSIVRAGGTTYEQYF. As DNA, the CDR3 is TGTGCCAGTAGTATAGTTCGGGCGGGGGGCACTACCTACGAGCAGTACTTC.

The CDR3 DNA reads as TGTGCCAGCACTATATCCGGGATGGGGAACACTGAAGCTTTCTTT. Translated: CASTISGMGNTEAFF. V usage is TRBV6-6 and J usage is TRBJ1-1; D remains ambiguous. Germline V gives CDR1 MNHNY, CDR2 SVGAGI (reference sequence). Trimming pared 7 bases from V and 1 base from J, leaving 16 bases between. This CDR3 contains 15 residues.

Written as DNA, the CDR3 is TGTGCCAGCACACGGGGTAGTACAGAGACCCAGTACTTC. It yields the protein CASTRGSTETQYF. This chain uses TRBV7-9 with TRBJ2-5; D is possibly TRBD2 (5 bases). The CDR3 length is 13 residues. The germline V and J ends were trimmed by 7 bases and 4 bases, with 13 bases remaining between them. Germline-derived CDR1 and CDR2 are SEHNR and FQNEAQ (reference sequence).

J is TRBJ1-4 and V is TRBV4-1, with 9 bases aligning to TRBD1. Germline-derived CDR1 and CDR2 are MGHRA and YSYEKL. V shed 0 bases and J 3 bases; nucleotides not matched to a gene: 2. The CDR3 is 16 amino acids. Written as DNA, the CDR3 is TGCGCCAGCAGCCAAGAACAGGGGGCAGCTAATGAAAAACTGTTTTTT. The encoded protein is CASSQEQGAANEKLFF.